Presented here are 15 T cell receptor beta chains from one specimen sequenced in a study of cytomegalovirus exposure and HLA in healthy donors. Measured with immunoSEQ multiplex PCR; TCRdb has only the in-frame clones, and not every one. The data hold more than 90,000 clones, with 86% observed a single time. Sequenced material: PBMCs. The source is a man aged 18 to 29 in good health and CMV-seronegative.

The chain couples TRBV27 to TRBJ2-3; 7 nucleotides line up with TRBD2. V dropped 5 bases and J dropped 3; count of bases not matched to a gene: 2. CDR1 MNHEY and CDR2 SMNVEV come from the germline V gene (reference sequence). The CDR3 runs to 13 residues. CDR3: CASSTGLTDTQYF. The CDR3 DNA reads TGTGCCAGCAGTACGGGACTAACAGATACGCAGTATTTT.

The chain uses TRBV9 and TRBJ2-7; TRBD1 matches 9 bases. The CDR3 runs to 14 residues. The J segment lost 6 bases and the V segment lost 0 bases, leaving 4 bases of the junction unmatched. Germline V lookup: CDR1 SGDLS, CDR2 YYNGEE. DNA of the CDR3: TGTGCCAGCAGCGTAGCCCAGACAGGGGGCGAGCAGTACTTC. Its translation: CASSVAQTGGEQYF.

V and J are TRBV15 and TRBJ1-1; tentatively, D is TRBD1 (6 bases). The CDR3 covers 13 residues. V gave up 0 bases and J gave up 10 bases, with 12 bases separating them. Germline V lookup: CDR1 LNHNV, CDR2 YYDKDF (reference sequence). The CDR3 DNA sequence: TGTGCCACCAGCAGAGATGGGGGCAATCGAGCTTTCTTT. Its protein product is CATSRDGGNRAFF.

The rearrangement joins TRBV30 to TRBJ1-1, with 7 bases aligning to TRBD1. CDR1 is GTSNPN and CDR2 is SVGIG in the germline V gene (reference sequence). Trimming removed 3 bases from V and 0 bases from J; junction bases left unmatched: 7. The CDR3 has 15 amino acids. The chain's CDR3 is CAWRGPTGMNTEAFF. DNA of the CDR3: TGTGCCTGGAGGGGCCCGACAGGGATGAACACTGAAGCTTTCTTT.

This clone appeared once. The chain couples TRBV7-9 to TRBJ2-7, with 12 bases that match TRBD1. Germline assignment: CDR1 SEHNR and CDR2 FQNEAQ (reference sequence). The CDR3 extends over 15 amino acids. Trimming removed 1 base from V and 4 bases from J; junction bases left unmatched: 2. The CDR3 loop is CASSLEGQGAYEQYF. In DNA form, the CDR3 reads TGTGCCAGCAGCTTAGAGGGACAGGGGGCTTACGAGCAGTACTTC.

The chain recombines TRBV2 with TRBJ1-3, with D hard to call. Between the trimmed V and J ends, which lost 4 bases and 4 bases, there was a span of 17 bases. The CDR3 is 16 residues long. Germline CDR1 reads SNHLY; CDR2 reads FYNNEI. In DNA form, the CDR3 reads TGTGCCAGCAGTGCGACGAGGGAGGTGTGGGGAAACACCATATATTTT. Its protein product is CASSATREVWGNTIYF.

The V gene is TRBV2, the J gene TRBJ2-1, with 10 bases aligning to TRBD2. Trimming at V came to 3 bases and at J to 4 bases, leaving 6 bases not matched to a gene. The CDR3 extends over 16 amino acids. CDR1 and CDR2 from the germline V gene are SNHLY and FYNNEI. CDR3 amino acids: CASSDYLAGGYNEQFF. The CDR3 DNA follows: TGTGCCAGCAGTGATTATTTAGCGGGGGGATACAATGAGCAGTTCTTC. The complete variable domain, with remaining parts taken from reference TRBV2 and TRBJ2-1, reads EPEVTQTPSHQVTQMGQEVILRCVPISNHLYFYWYRQILGQKVEFLVSFYNNEISEKSEIFDDQFSVERPDGSNFTLKIRSTKLEDSAMYFCASSDYLAGGYNEQFFGPGTRLTVL.

Written as DNA, the CDR3 is TGTGCCAGCATTCCTCGCGTACTGTTTTTT. Translation gives CASIPRVLFF. V usage is TRBV2 and J usage is TRBJ1-4; D gene ambiguous. CDR1 is SNHLY, CDR2 FYNNEI, per germline. V was trimmed by 7 bases and J by 13 bases, leaving 10 bases between them. This CDR3 is built from 10 residues.

V and J are TRBV11-2 and TRBJ2-7, with D possibly being TRBD2 (5 bases). V was shortened by 6 bases and J by 6 bases, with 9 bases between the two germline ends. Germline CDR1 reads SGHAT; CDR2 reads FQNNGV. The CDR3 covers 11 residues. CDR3 in DNA: TGTGCCAGCAGGCTTGCGGGCGAGCAGTACTTC. Protein product: CASRLAGEQYF.

J is TRBJ2-3 and V is TRBV28; TRBD2 matches 7 bases. V lost 8 bases to trimming and J lost 0 bases; unmatched junction nucleotides: 11. This CDR3 spans 16 amino acids. Germline V gene lookup returns CDR1 MDHEN and CDR2 SYDVKM. The DNA of the CDR3 is TGTGCCAGCCAATCCCCTAGCGGCTATAGCACAGATACGCAGTATTTT. It translates to CASQSPSGYSTDTQYF.

This clone was found once. The V and J genes are TRBV28 and TRBJ2-2, with TRBD2 as a possible D gene (7 bases). Trimming left V 6 bases short and J 7 bases short, with 12 bases between. The germline V gene encodes CDR1 MDHEN and CDR2 SYDVKM. This CDR3 is built from 13 residues. CDR3 nucleotide sequence: TGTGCCAGCAGGTGGGGGGGCGGCGGGGAGCTGTTTTTT. Residues: CASRWGGGGELFF.

The V call is TRBV27, the J call TRBJ1-1; D gene unclear. In germline, CDR1 is MNHEY, CDR2 SMNVEV (reference sequence). The V and J ends lost 0 bases and 0 bases respectively, with 8 bases between them. The CDR3 is 15 residues long. In DNA form, the CDR3 reads TGTGCCAGCAGTTTATCGGCGGCTATGAACACTGAAGCTTTCTTT. Translation gives CASSLSAAMNTEAFF.

V is TRBV5-1 and J is TRBJ2-1, with D perhaps matching TRBD2 (6 bases). The CDR3 is 15 amino acids. CDR1 and CDR2 (germline): SGHRS, YFSETQ. V lost 3 bases and J lost 0, with 10 bases in between. The CDR3 DNA sequence: TGCGCCAGCAGCTCGGGACTTAGCTCCTACAATGAGCAGTTCTTC. Encoded protein: CASSSGLSSYNEQFF.

V and J are TRBV30 and TRBJ1-1; D is undetermined. Trimming shortened V by 0 bases and J by 1 base, and 6 bases separated the two germline ends. CDR1 is GTSNPN, CDR2 SVGIG, per germline (reference sequence). The CDR3 contains 13 residues. This chain's CDR3 is CAWSVQENTEAFF. Here the CDR3 DNA reads TGTGCCTGGAGTGTACAAGAGAACACTGAAGCTTTCTTT.

The chain links TRBV27 to TRBJ1-2; unclear D gene. This CDR3 has 12 residues. Germline V gene lookup returns CDR1 MNHEY and CDR2 SMNVEV (reference sequence). V was shortened by 8 bases and J by 1 base, with 8 bases between the two germline ends. CDR3 DNA sequence: TGTGCCAGCGGGGAGGGTAACTATGGCTACACCTTC. It yields the protein CASGEGNYGYTF.